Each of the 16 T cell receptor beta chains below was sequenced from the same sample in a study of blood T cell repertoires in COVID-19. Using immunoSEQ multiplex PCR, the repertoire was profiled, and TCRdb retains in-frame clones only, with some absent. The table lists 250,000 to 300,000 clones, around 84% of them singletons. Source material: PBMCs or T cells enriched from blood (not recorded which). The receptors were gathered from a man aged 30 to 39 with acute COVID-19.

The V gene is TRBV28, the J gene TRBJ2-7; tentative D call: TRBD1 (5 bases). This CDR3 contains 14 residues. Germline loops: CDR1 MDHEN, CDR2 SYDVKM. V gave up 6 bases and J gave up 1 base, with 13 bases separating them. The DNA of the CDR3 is TGTGCCAGCAGGGGTGGTACAGGATCCTACGAGCAGTACGTC. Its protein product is CASRGGTGSYEQYV.

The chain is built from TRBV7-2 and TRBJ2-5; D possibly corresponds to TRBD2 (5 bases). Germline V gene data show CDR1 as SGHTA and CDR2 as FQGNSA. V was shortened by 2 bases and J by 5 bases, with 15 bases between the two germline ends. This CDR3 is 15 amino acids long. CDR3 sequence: CASSLRSGIRETQYF. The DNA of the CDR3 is TGTGCCAGCAGCTTAAGGTCCGGGATCCGGGAGACCCAGTACTTC.

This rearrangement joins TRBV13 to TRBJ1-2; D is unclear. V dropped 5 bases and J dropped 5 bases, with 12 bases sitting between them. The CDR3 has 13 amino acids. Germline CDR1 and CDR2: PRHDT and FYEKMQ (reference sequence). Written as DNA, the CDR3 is TGTGCCAGCAGCCCGGGTACTGAGTATGGCTACACCTTC. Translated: CASSPGTEYGYTF.

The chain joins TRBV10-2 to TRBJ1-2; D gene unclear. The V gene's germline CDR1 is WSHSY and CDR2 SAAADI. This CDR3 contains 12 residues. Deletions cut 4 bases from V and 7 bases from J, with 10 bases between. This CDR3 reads CASSGAGPGYTF. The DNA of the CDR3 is TGCGCCAGCAGTGGGGCAGGTCCTGGCTACACCTTC.

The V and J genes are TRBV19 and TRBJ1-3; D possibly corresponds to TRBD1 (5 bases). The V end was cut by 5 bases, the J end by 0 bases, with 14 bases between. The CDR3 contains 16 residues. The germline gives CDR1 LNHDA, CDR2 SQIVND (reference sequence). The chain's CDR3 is CASSFPGGVSGNTIYF. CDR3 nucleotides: TGTGCCAGTAGTTTTCCGGGGGGAGTCTCTGGAAACACCATATATTTT.

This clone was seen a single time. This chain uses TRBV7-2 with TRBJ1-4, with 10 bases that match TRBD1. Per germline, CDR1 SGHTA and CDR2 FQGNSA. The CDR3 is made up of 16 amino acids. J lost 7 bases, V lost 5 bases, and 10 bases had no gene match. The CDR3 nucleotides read TGTGCCAGCAGCCGTACGACAGGGGGCGCGGGTGAAAAACTGTTTTTT. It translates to CASSRTTGGAGEKLFF.

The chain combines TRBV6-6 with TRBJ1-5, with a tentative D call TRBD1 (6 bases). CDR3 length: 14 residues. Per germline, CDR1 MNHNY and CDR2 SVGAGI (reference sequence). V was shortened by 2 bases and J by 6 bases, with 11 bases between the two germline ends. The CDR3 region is CASSYGGGRQPQHF. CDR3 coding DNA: TGTGCCAGCAGTTACGGCGGGGGCCGTCAGCCCCAGCATTTT.

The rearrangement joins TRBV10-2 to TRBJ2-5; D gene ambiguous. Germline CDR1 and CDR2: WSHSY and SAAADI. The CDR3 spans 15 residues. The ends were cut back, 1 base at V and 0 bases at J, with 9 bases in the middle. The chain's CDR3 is CASSEYQWYQETQYF. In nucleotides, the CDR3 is TGCGCCAGCAGTGAGTATCAGTGGTACCAAGAGACCCAGTACTTC.

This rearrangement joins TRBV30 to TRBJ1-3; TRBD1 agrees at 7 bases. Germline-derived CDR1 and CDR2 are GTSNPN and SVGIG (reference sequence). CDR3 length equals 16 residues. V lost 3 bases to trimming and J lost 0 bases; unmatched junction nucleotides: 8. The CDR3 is CAWSRTGTVSGNTIYF. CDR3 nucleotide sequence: TGTGCCTGGAGCCGAACTGGGACAGTCTCTGGAAACACCATATATTTT.

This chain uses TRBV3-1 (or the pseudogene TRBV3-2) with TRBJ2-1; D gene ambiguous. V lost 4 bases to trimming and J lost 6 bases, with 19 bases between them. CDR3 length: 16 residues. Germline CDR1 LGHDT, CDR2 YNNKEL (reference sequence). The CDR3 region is CASSLLFSADVNEQFF. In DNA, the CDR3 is TGTGCCAGCAGCCTCCTATTTTCGGCGGATGTCAATGAGCAGTTCTTC.

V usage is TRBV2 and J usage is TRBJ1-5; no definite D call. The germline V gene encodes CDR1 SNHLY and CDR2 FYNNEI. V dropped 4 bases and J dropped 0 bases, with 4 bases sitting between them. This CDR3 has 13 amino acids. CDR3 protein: CASSVDSNQPQHF. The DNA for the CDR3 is TGTGCCAGCAGTGTAGATAGCAATCAGCCCCAGCATTTT.

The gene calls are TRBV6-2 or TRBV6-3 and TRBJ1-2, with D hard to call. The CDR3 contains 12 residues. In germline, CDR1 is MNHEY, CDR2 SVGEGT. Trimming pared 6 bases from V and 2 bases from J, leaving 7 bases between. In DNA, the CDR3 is TGTGCCAGCAGCACCGCGAACTATGGCTACACCTTC. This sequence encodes CASSTANYGYTF.

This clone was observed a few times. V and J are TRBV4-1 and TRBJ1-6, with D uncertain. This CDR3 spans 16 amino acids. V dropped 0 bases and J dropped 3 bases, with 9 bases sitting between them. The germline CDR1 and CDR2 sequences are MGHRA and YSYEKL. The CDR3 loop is CASSQELSRYNSPLHF. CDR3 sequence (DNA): TGCGCCAGCAGCCAAGAGCTAAGCCGCTATAATTCACCCCTCCACTTT.

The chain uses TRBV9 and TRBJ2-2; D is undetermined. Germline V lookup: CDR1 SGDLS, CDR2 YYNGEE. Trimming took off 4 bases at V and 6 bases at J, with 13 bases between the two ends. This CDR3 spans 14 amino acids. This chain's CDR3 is CASSSISSPGELFF. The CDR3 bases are TGTGCCAGCAGCTCCATTAGTTCCCCCGGGGAGCTGTTTTTT. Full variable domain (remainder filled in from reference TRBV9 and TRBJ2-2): DSGVTQTPKHLITATGQRVTLRCSPRSGDLSVYWYQQSLDQGLQFLIQYYNGEERAKGNILERFSAQQFPDLHSELNLSSLELGDSALYFCASSSISSPGELFFGEGSRLTVL.

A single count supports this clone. In DNA, the CDR3 is TGTGCCAGTAGACCAATTCGGGACAGGGTACAGCCCCAGCATTTT. It encodes CASRPIRDRVQPQHF. This chain joins TRBV19 and TRBJ1-5, with TRBD1 matching 9 bases. The CDR3 is 15 residues long. Germline V gene data show CDR1 as LNHDA and CDR2 as SQIVND (reference sequence). Losses at the gene ends were 6 bases for V and 7 bases for J; bases not matched to a gene: 10.

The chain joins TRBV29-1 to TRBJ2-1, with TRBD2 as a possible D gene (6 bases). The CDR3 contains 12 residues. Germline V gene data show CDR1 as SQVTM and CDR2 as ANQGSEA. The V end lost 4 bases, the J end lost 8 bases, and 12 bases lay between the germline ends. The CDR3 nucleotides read TGCAGCGTTGGTATGACTAGTTATGAGCAGTTCTTC. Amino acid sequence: CSVGMTSYEQFF.